The rows below give T cell receptor beta chains drawn from one sample of a study of T cell responses to AZD1222 COVID-19 vaccine. The data were produced by immunoSEQ multiplex PCR, yet TCRdb's version contains in-frame clones alone and is incomplete. The repertoire holds about 120,000 clones, with roughly nine tenths as singletons. The sequences come from peripheral blood, collected on day 0 of AZD1222 vaccination. The receptors stem from an adult in good health. Both conserved end residues are part of each CDR3. A D gene is named only where the DNA matches it firmly. Clone size, where shown, is once, few, many, or a class for clones that have expanded.

v_call: TRBV6-1; j_call: TRBJ2-1; d_call: NA; clone_size: NA; cdr3_length: 13; cdr3_aa: CASSEGPYNEQFF; cdr3_nt: TGTGCCAGCAGTGAAGGGCCTTACAATGAGCAGTTCTTC
v_call: TRBV6-5; j_call: TRBJ1-5; d_call: NA; clone_size: NA; cdr3_length: 15; cdr3_aa: CASSYSGVSNQPQHF; cdr3_nt: TGTGCCAGCAGTTACTCAGGAGTTAGTAATCAGCCCCAGCATTTT
v_call: TRBV7-9; j_call: TRBJ1-2; d_call: NA; clone_size: NA; cdr3_length: 14; cdr3_aa: CASSLTQANYGYTF; cdr3_nt: TGTGCCAGCAGCTTAACACAGGCAAACTATGGCTACACCTTC
v_call: TRBV19; j_call: TRBJ1-5; d_call: TRBD1; clone_size: few; cdr3_length: 15; cdr3_aa: CATRLGQGPNQPQHF; cdr3_nt: TGTGCCACCAGGTTGGGACAGGGGCCTAATCAGCCCCAGCATTTT
v_call: TRBV6-5; j_call: TRBJ2-1; d_call: NA; clone_size: NA; cdr3_length: 13; cdr3_aa: CASSYQRPDQKFF; cdr3_nt: TGTGCCAGCAGTTACCAAAGACCTGACCAAAAGTTCTTC
v_call: TRBV12-3/TRBV12-4; j_call: TRBJ2-1; d_call: TRBD2; clone_size: NA; cdr3_length: 13; cdr3_aa: CASSLSRGGFRFF; cdr3_nt: TGTGCCAGCAGTTTATCGCGCGGGGGGTTTCGGTTCTTC
v_call: TRBV6-5; j_call: TRBJ1-2; d_call: NA; clone_size: NA; cdr3_length: 14; cdr3_aa: CAISRESSNYGYTF; cdr3_nt: TGTGCCATCAGTCGGGAGAGTTCCAACTATGGCTACACCTTC
v_call: TRBV10-1; j_call: TRBJ2-6; d_call: NA; clone_size: NA; cdr3_length: 18; cdr3_aa: CASSERAGPISGANVLTF; cdr3_nt: TGCGCCAGCAGTGAGAGGGCAGGGCCGATTTCTGGGGCCAACGTCCTGACTTTC
v_call: TRBV6-5; j_call: TRBJ1-1; d_call: NA; clone_size: NA; cdr3_length: 13; cdr3_aa: CASKLQGNTEAFF; cdr3_nt: TGTGCCAGCAAGCTACAGGGAAACACTGAAGCTTTCTTT
v_call: TRBV7-9; j_call: TRBJ2-5; d_call: TRBD1; clone_size: NA; cdr3_length: 15; cdr3_aa: CASSARTGTEETQYF; cdr3_nt: TGTGCCAGCAGCGCCCGGACAGGGACCGAAGAGACCCAGTACTTC
v_call: TRBV5-5; j_call: TRBJ2-3; d_call: TRBD1; clone_size: NA; cdr3_length: 14; cdr3_aa: CASSFSQGAHTQYF; cdr3_nt: TGTGCCAGCAGCTTCAGTCAGGGGGCACATACGCAGTATTTT
v_call: TRBV6-5; j_call: TRBJ1-2; d_call: NA; clone_size: NA; cdr3_length: 11; cdr3_aa: CASMSGAGYTF; cdr3_nt: TGTGCCAGCATGAGTGGTGCTGGCTACACCTTC
v_call: TRBV19; j_call: TRBJ2-5; d_call: NA; clone_size: NA; cdr3_length: 14; cdr3_aa: CASSVRDYQETQYF; cdr3_nt: TGTGCCAGTAGTGTCCGGGACTACCAAGAGACCCAGTACTTC
v_call: TRBV14; j_call: TRBJ2-1; d_call: NA; clone_size: NA; cdr3_length: 13; cdr3_aa: CASSQDPSREQFF; cdr3_nt: TGTGCCAGCAGCCAAGATCCGAGTAGGGAGCAGTTCTTC
v_call: TRBV30; j_call: TRBJ2-3; d_call: NA; clone_size: NA; cdr3_length: 12; cdr3_aa: CAWSVFLDTQYF; cdr3_nt: TGTGCCTGGAGTGTATTTCTAGATACGCAGTATTTT
v_call: TRBV19; j_call: TRBJ1-2; d_call: NA; clone_size: NA; cdr3_length: 13; cdr3_aa: CASSMTALYGYTF; cdr3_nt: TGTGCCAGTAGTATGACAGCCCTCTATGGCTACACCTTC
v_call: TRBV29-1; j_call: TRBJ2-1; d_call: NA; clone_size: NA; cdr3_length: 12; cdr3_aa: CSPRTVLGEQFF; cdr3_nt: TGCAGCCCACGGACAGTACTGGGGGAGCAGTTCTTC
v_call: TRBV6-5; j_call: TRBJ2-5; d_call: TRBD2; clone_size: NA; cdr3_length: 15; cdr3_aa: CASSNLAGGGETQYF; cdr3_nt: TGTGCCAGCAGTAACCTAGCGGGGGGCGGGGAGACCCAGTACTTC
v_call: TRBV2; j_call: TRBJ1-2; d_call: NA; clone_size: NA; cdr3_length: 17; cdr3_aa: CASSGRVGERLTYGYTF; cdr3_nt: TGTGCCAGCAGTGGTAGAGTAGGGGAGAGACTTACTTACGGCTACACCTTC
v_call: TRBV19; j_call: TRBJ2-1; d_call: NA; clone_size: NA; cdr3_length: 16; cdr3_aa: CASRSHLGVSYNEQFF; cdr3_nt: TGTGCCAGCAGAAGTCATTTGGGGGTCTCCTACAATGAGCAGTTCTTC
v_call: TRBV18; j_call: TRBJ1-3; d_call: NA; clone_size: once; cdr3_length: 16; cdr3_aa: CASSPRTGLSGNTIYF; cdr3_nt: TGTGCCAGCTCACCACGCACAGGACTCTCTGGAAACACCATATATTTT
v_call: TRBV28; j_call: TRBJ1-6; d_call: NA; clone_size: NA; cdr3_length: 14; cdr3_aa: CASSLYGDPGTLHF; cdr3_nt: TGTGCCAGCAGTTTATATGGAGACCCTGGAACCCTCCACTTT
v_call: TRBV6-4; j_call: TRBJ2-3; d_call: NA; clone_size: once; cdr3_length: 14; cdr3_aa: CASTGTPSTDTQYF; cdr3_nt: TGTGCCAGCACCGGGACCCCCTCCACAGATACGCAGTATTTT
v_call: TRBV6-5; j_call: TRBJ1-1; d_call: TRBD1; clone_size: NA; cdr3_length: 15; cdr3_aa: CASSYGGTGNTEAFF; cdr3_nt: TGTGCCAGCAGTTACGGCGGGACAGGGAACACTGAAGCTTTCTTT
v_call: TRBV3-1/TRBV3-2; j_call: TRBJ1-5; d_call: NA; clone_size: once; cdr3_length: 13; cdr3_aa: CASSPSSNQPQHF; cdr3_nt: TGTGCCAGCAGTCCCAGTAGCAATCAGCCCCAGCATTTT
v_call: TRBV6-6; j_call: TRBJ2-2; d_call: TRBD2; clone_size: NA; cdr3_length: 17; cdr3_aa: CASSRGTSGLNTGELFF; cdr3_nt: TGTGCCAGCAGTCGGGGGACTAGCGGTTTGAACACCGGGGAGCTGTTTTTT
v_call: TRBV7-9; j_call: TRBJ2-3; d_call: NA; clone_size: once; cdr3_length: 14; cdr3_aa: CASSLGAGTDTQYF; cdr3_nt: TGTGCCAGCAGCCTAGGCGCGGGTACGGATACGCAGTATTTT
v_call: TRBV2; j_call: TRBJ2-4; d_call: NA; clone_size: NA; cdr3_length: 13; cdr3_aa: CAREGEAKNIQYF; cdr3_nt: TGTGCCCGAGAAGGAGAAGCCAAAAACATTCAGTACTTC
v_call: TRBV14; j_call: TRBJ1-6; d_call: NA; clone_size: NA; cdr3_length: 14; cdr3_aa: CASSQEGNASPLHF; cdr3_nt: TGTGCCAGCAGCCAAGAGGGGAACGCTTCACCCCTCCACTTT
v_call: TRBV29-1; j_call: TRBJ1-1; d_call: TRBD1; clone_size: NA; cdr3_length: 14; cdr3_aa: CSVLPGQRNTEAFF; cdr3_nt: TGCAGCGTCCTTCCGGGACAGAGGAACACTGAAGCTTTCTTT
v_call: TRBV11-2; j_call: TRBJ2-7; d_call: TRBD1; clone_size: NA; cdr3_length: 15; cdr3_aa: CASSTMGQTPYEQYF; cdr3_nt: TGTGCCAGCAGCACCATGGGACAGACGCCCTACGAGCAGTACTTC
v_call: TRBV7-2; j_call: TRBJ2-7; d_call: TRBD1; clone_size: NA; cdr3_length: 14; cdr3_aa: CASSSGQGIDEQYF; cdr3_nt: TGTGCCAGCAGCTCGGGACAGGGAATTGACGAGCAGTACTTC
v_call: TRBV28; j_call: TRBJ1-2; d_call: NA; clone_size: NA; cdr3_length: 13; cdr3_aa: CASSGAQNYGYTF; cdr3_nt: TGTGCCAGCAGTGGGGCACAGAACTATGGCTACACCTTC
v_call: TRBV27; j_call: TRBJ2-7; d_call: NA; clone_size: once; cdr3_length: 11; cdr3_aa: CASRGGMEQYF; cdr3_nt: TGTGCCAGCAGAGGGGGAATGGAGCAGTACTTC
v_call: TRBV3-1/TRBV3-2; j_call: TRBJ2-5; d_call: TRBD2; clone_size: NA; cdr3_length: 17; cdr3_aa: CASSQATSLAAVETQYF; cdr3_nt: TGTGCCAGCAGCCAAGCCACGAGCCTAGCGGCCGTCGAGACCCAGTACTTC
v_call: TRBV3-1/TRBV3-2; j_call: TRBJ1-2; d_call: NA; clone_size: NA; cdr3_length: 15; cdr3_aa: CASSHGLQRDYGYTF; cdr3_nt: TGTGCCAGCAGCCATGGCCTCCAGAGGGACTATGGCTACACCTTC
v_call: TRBV6-5; j_call: TRBJ1-6; d_call: TRBD1; clone_size: NA; cdr3_length: 14; cdr3_aa: CASSRTGGNSPLHF; cdr3_nt: TGTGCCAGCAGCAGGACAGGGGGGAATTCACCCCTCCACTTT
v_call: TRBV6-4; j_call: TRBJ1-6; d_call: NA; clone_size: NA; cdr3_length: 13; cdr3_aa: CASSDGDNSPLHF; cdr3_nt: TGTGCCAGCAGTGACGGGGATAATTCACCCCTCCACTTT
v_call: TRBV2; j_call: TRBJ2-1; d_call: TRBD1; clone_size: NA; cdr3_length: 15; cdr3_aa: CASSEGGTGGHEQFF; cdr3_nt: TGTGCCAGCAGTGAAGGTGGGACAGGGGGGCATGAGCAGTTCTTC
v_call: TRBV19; j_call: TRBJ2-2; d_call: NA; clone_size: NA; cdr3_length: 12; cdr3_aa: CASSIFPGELFF; cdr3_nt: TGTGCCAGTAGTATATTTCCCGGGGAGCTGTTTTTT
v_call: TRBV15; j_call: TRBJ2-7; d_call: NA; clone_size: many; cdr3_length: 14; cdr3_aa: CATSRPGPHYEQYF; cdr3_nt: TGTGCCACCAGCAGACCCGGCCCCCACTACGAGCAGTACTTC
v_call: TRBV7-2; j_call: TRBJ2-7; d_call: TRBD1; clone_size: once; cdr3_length: 14; cdr3_aa: CASSPPTGDTEQYF; cdr3_nt: TGTGCCAGCAGCCCCCCCACAGGGGACACCGAGCAGTACTTC
v_call: TRBV7-9; j_call: TRBJ1-6; d_call: NA; clone_size: NA; cdr3_length: 15; cdr3_aa: CASSGSREHNSPLHF; cdr3_nt: TGTGCCAGCAGCGGAAGCCGGGAACATAATTCACCCCTCCACTTT
v_call: TRBV9; j_call: TRBJ2-3; d_call: NA; clone_size: NA; cdr3_length: 14; cdr3_aa: CASRAGASTDTQYF; cdr3_nt: TGTGCCAGCAGGGCCGGCGCTAGCACAGATACGCAGTATTTT
v_call: TRBV4-1; j_call: TRBJ1-5; d_call: NA; clone_size: once; cdr3_length: 16; cdr3_aa: CASSQDGGLSNQPQHF; cdr3_nt: TGCGCCAGCAGCCAAGACGGCGGGCTTAGCAATCAGCCCCAGCATTTT